These T cell receptor beta chains were read from a single sample in a study of blood T cell repertoires in COVID-19. The assay was immunoSEQ multiplex PCR, and TCRdb's table has in-frame clones only and misses some. Seen here are about 160,000 clones, around 82% observed once, and the top ten hold 8% to 13%. Sequencing was carried out using peripheral blood. These receptors originate from a man in his fifties or sixties with active or convalescent COVID-19. Both conserved end residues are part of each CDR3. D genes are given only for firm matches. Size values are once, few and many counts, or a class for expanded clones, and some rows have none.

V gene	clone size	J gene	D gene	CDR3 protein	CDR3 DNA
TRBV5-1	NA	TRBJ2-7	TRBD2	CASSNLAGGSNEQYF	TGCGCCAGCAGCAACCTAGCGGGGGGTTCCAACGAGCAGTACTTC
TRBV6-5	NA	TRBJ2-7	TRBD2	CAAGGRRTYEQYF	TGTGCCGCGGGGGGCCGCAGAACCTACGAGCAGTACTTC
TRBV5-1	once	TRBJ2-1	NA	CASSLALAGAPLGEQFF	TGCGCCAGCAGCTTGGCCCTTGCGGGGGCTCCTCTTGGTGAGCAGTTCTTC
TRBV5-1	few	TRBJ1-4	NA	CASSLGGSTDGNEKLFF	TGCGCCAGCAGCTTGGGTGGCAGTACAGATGGGAATGAAAAACTGTTTTTT
TRBV2	NA	TRBJ1-5	NA	CASSKQGFSNQPQHF	TGTGCCAGCTCGAAACAGGGCTTCAGCAATCAGCCCCAGCATTTT
TRBV5-4	NA	TRBJ2-7	TRBD1	CASSLVGRGQGIEQYF	TGTGCCAGCAGCTTGGTCGGGCGGGGACAGGGAATCGAGCAGTACTTC
TRBV29-1	once	TRBJ2-7	TRBD1	CSASILSGQGPQLDF	TGCAGCGCTAGTATCTTATCGGGACAGGGCCCACAACTCGACTTC
TRBV7-3	NA	TRBJ2-2	NA	CASSLTREANTGELFF	TGTGCCAGCAGCTTAACGCGGGAAGCGAACACCGGGGAGCTGTTTTTT
TRBV7-9	NA	TRBJ1-1	NA	CASTQGRVNTEAFF	TGTGCCAGCACCCAGGGGCGAGTAAACACTGAAGCTTTCTTT
TRBV7-2	NA	TRBJ2-1	NA	CASSFRGAEDEQFF	TGTGCCAGCAGCTTTCGGGGGGCGGAGGATGAGCAGTTCTTC
TRBV11-2	NA	TRBJ2-3	TRBD2	CASSLLTSGRRDTQYF	TGTGCCAGCAGCTTATTAACTAGCGGGAGAAGGGATACGCAGTATTTT
TRBV27	NA	TRBJ2-2	NA	CASSLNRLASGELFF	TGTGCCAGCAGTTTAAATCGGCTAGCTTCCGGGGAGCTGTTTTTT
TRBV29-1	NA	TRBJ1-2	NA	CSVGAGLRYRNYGYTF	TGCAGCGTTGGCGCGGGGCTACGGTACAGGAACTATGGCTACACCTTC
TRBV6-6	NA	TRBJ1-4	TRBD1	CASSTGQSFGEKLFF	TGTGCCAGCAGCACGGGACAGTCTTTTGGTGAAAAACTGTTTTTT
TRBV5-1	many	TRBJ2-1	NA	CASSSGVQDSDEQFF	TGCGCCAGCAGCTCCGGGGTTCAGGACTCCGATGAGCAGTTCTTC
TRBV5-1	NA	TRBJ2-7	TRBD2	CASSKNPGLSSYEQYF	TGCGCCAGCAGCAAAAACCCGGGACTAAGCTCCTACGAGCAGTACTTC
TRBV7-2	NA	TRBJ2-1	TRBD2	CASRLLAGRVSSYNEQFF	TGTGCCAGCAGACTACTAGCGGGCCGGGTCAGCTCCTACAATGAGCAGTTCTTC
TRBV29-1	NA	TRBJ1-5	NA	CSAGGGGQPQHF	TGCAGCGCGGGGGGGGGTGGTCAGCCCCAGCATTTT
TRBV5-4	NA	TRBJ2-7	TRBD1	CASSLGQGNTYEQYF	TGTGCCAGCAGCTTGGGACAGGGGAATACCTACGAGCAGTACTTC
TRBV6-5	NA	TRBJ1-2	TRBD1	CASTRTGGNYGYTF	TGTGCCAGCACCAGGACAGGGGGAAACTATGGCTACACCTTC
TRBV2	NA	TRBJ1-5	TRBD1	CASRETGVTPQHF	TGTGCCAGCCGGGAGACAGGGGTGACGCCCCAGCATTTT
TRBV11-2	few	TRBJ2-1	NA	CASSFWRDNEQFF	TGTGCCAGCAGCTTTTGGAGGGACAATGAGCAGTTCTTC
TRBV28	NA	TRBJ1-4	NA	CASSLAGRAGKEKLFF	TGTGCCAGCAGTTTAGCGGGTAGGGCAGGCAAAGAAAAACTGTTTTTT
TRBV7-9	NA	TRBJ1-1	TRBD1	CASSARQGSTEAFF	TGTGCCAGCAGCGCGAGACAGGGAAGTACTGAAGCTTTCTTT
TRBV5-4	few	TRBJ1-4	TRBD1	CASSVQGGREKLFF	TGTGCCAGCAGCGTACAGGGGGGTAGGGAAAAACTGTTTTTT
TRBV25-1	few	TRBJ2-4	TRBD1	CASSVQGAGENIQYF	TGTGCCAGCAGTGTTCAGGGGGCAGGGGAAAACATTCAGTACTTC
TRBV11-2	NA	TRBJ1-6	TRBD1	CASSWDRGAYNSPLHF	TGTGCCAGCAGCTGGGACAGGGGAGCCTATAATTCACCCCTCCACTTT
TRBV7-8	few	TRBJ1-4	TRBD1	CASSRGGLNEKLFF	TGTGCCAGCAGCCGAGGGGGCTTGAATGAAAAACTGTTTTTT
TRBV12-3/TRBV12-4	NA	TRBJ1-2	TRBD1	CASSPGQGFGYTF	TGTGCCAGCAGCCCGGGACAGGGGTTTGGCTACACCTTC
TRBV5-6	few	TRBJ1-2	NA	CASSLGQRGYTF	TGTGCCAGCAGCTTGGGACAGCGTGGCTACACCTTC
TRBV11-2	NA	TRBJ2-1	TRBD2	CASNQVPSGEQFF	TGTGCCAGCAACCAAGTGCCTAGCGGTGAGCAGTTCTTC
TRBV19	few	TRBJ2-5	TRBD2	CATRERGTQYF	TGTGCCACCCGGGAGCGGGGGACCCAGTACTTC
TRBV5-4	NA	TRBJ1-4	TRBD1	CASNEDGTGTEKLFF	TGTGCCAGCAACGAGGATGGGACAGGGACGGAAAAACTGTTTTTT
TRBV2	NA	TRBJ1-1	NA	CASNRGADTEAFF	TGTGCCAGTAACCGGGGGGCAGATACTGAAGCTTTCTTT
TRBV19	NA	TRBJ1-1	NA	CASSRSGPNTEAFF	TGTGCCAGTAGTAGGTCCGGTCCGAACACTGAAGCTTTCTTT
TRBV5-1	many	TRBJ2-1	NA	CASSLDGPPADEQFF	TGCGCCAGCAGCTTGGATGGGCCGCCCGCCGATGAGCAGTTCTTC
TRBV7-8	NA	TRBJ2-7	NA	CASSSKYEQYF	TGTGCCAGCAGCTCCAAATACGAGCAGTACTTC
TRBV5-8	NA	TRBJ2-5	NA	CASRNRGTAARTQYF	TGTGCCAGCAGGAACCGGGGGACAGCCGCACGTACCCAGTACTTC
TRBV6-1	NA	TRBJ2-7	TRBD2	CASSEPLTSGYEQYF	TGTGCCAGCAGTGAACCGCTGACTAGCGGCTACGAGCAGTACTTC
TRBV28	few	TRBJ1-4	NA	CASTVAGWGEKLFF	TGTGCCAGCACCGTGGCGGGGTGGGGTGAAAAACTGTTTTTT
TRBV4-1	NA	TRBJ1-5	NA	CASKTGTNQPQHF	TGCGCCAGCAAAACAGGCACCAATCAGCCCCAGCATTTT
TRBV5-5	NA	TRBJ1-4	TRBD1	CASSWGRTGKPEKLFF	TGTGCCAGCAGCTGGGGACGGACAGGGAAGCCGGAAAAACTGTTTTTT
TRBV2	once	TRBJ2-1	TRBD2	CASSVGLAGDPEQFF	TGTGCCAGCAGTGTGGGACTAGCGGGAGACCCCGAGCAGTTCTTC
TRBV4-2	NA	TRBJ1-6	NA	CASSRGARDRGSPLHF	TGTGCCAGCAGCCGTGGGGCCAGGGATAGAGGATCACCCCTCCACTTT
TRBV5-1	NA	TRBJ2-6	NA	CASSLDTNGANVLTF	TGCGCCAGCAGCTTGGACACTAATGGGGCCAACGTCCTGACTTTC
TRBV6-5	NA	TRBJ1-1	NA	CASRRSMNTEAFF	TGTGCCAGCAGGAGGTCGATGAACACTGAAGCTTTCTTT
TRBV6-1	NA	TRBJ2-5	TRBD2	CASSELRTSGETQYF	TGTGCCAGCAGTGAATTACGGACTAGCGGAGAGACCCAGTACTTC
TRBV2	NA	TRBJ2-1	TRBD2	CASSEGTRKVEQFF	TGTGCCAGCAGTGAAGGGACTAGGAAGGTGGAGCAGTTCTTC
TRBV19	NA	TRBJ1-1	TRBD1	CASSIAGQGARNTEAFF	TGTGCCAGTAGTATCGCGGGACAGGGGGCAAGGAACACTGAAGCTTTCTTT
TRBV5-1	NA	TRBJ2-1	TRBD2	CASSTGTKESYEQFF	TGCGCCAGCAGCACCGGGACTAAAGAGTCCTATGAGCAGTTCTTC
TRBV19	NA	TRBJ1-1	TRBD1	CASRNRGQGDTEAFF	TGTGCCAGTAGGAACCGGGGCCAGGGGGACACTGAAGCTTTCTTT
TRBV5-5	NA	TRBJ2-7	NA	CASSLIEAGKGEQYF	TGTGCCAGCAGCTTGATTGAGGCAGGGAAAGGCGAGCAGTACTTC
TRBV15	once	TRBJ2-3	NA	CATSRGLRDSRTDTQYF	TGTGCCACCAGCAGAGGCCTGCGGGACAGCCGCACAGATACGCAGTATTTT
TRBV10-3	NA	TRBJ2-3	TRBD1	CAISELPGQGTDTQYF	TGTGCCATCAGTGAATTACCGGGACAGGGCACAGATACGCAGTATTTT
TRBV28	NA	TRBJ1-5	NA	CASNRSPNQPQHF	TGTGCCAGCAATCGTAGCCCCAATCAGCCCCAGCATTTT